Here is one TCR beta chain with its context. The entry originates in a study of control samples from healthy donors and cancer patients. The CDR3 runs to 14 residues. Germline loops: CDR1 SGDLS, CDR2 YYNGEE. Trimming removed 3 bases at V and 5 bases at J, with 14 bases between. Clones were read by immunoSEQ multiplex PCR, and TCRdb kept only the in-frame ones, dropping some. The data show 120,000 or so clones, around 87% seen once. The source of this sequence is a man aged 60-69 years in good health. Material for sequencing was blood. This sequence joins TRBV9 and TRBJ1-1; the D gene is possibly TRBD1 (5 bases). The CDR3 DNA reads TGTGCCAGCAGCGCTGGGGGGATAGGGACTGAAGCTTTCTTT. Translating gives CASSAGGIGTEAFF.